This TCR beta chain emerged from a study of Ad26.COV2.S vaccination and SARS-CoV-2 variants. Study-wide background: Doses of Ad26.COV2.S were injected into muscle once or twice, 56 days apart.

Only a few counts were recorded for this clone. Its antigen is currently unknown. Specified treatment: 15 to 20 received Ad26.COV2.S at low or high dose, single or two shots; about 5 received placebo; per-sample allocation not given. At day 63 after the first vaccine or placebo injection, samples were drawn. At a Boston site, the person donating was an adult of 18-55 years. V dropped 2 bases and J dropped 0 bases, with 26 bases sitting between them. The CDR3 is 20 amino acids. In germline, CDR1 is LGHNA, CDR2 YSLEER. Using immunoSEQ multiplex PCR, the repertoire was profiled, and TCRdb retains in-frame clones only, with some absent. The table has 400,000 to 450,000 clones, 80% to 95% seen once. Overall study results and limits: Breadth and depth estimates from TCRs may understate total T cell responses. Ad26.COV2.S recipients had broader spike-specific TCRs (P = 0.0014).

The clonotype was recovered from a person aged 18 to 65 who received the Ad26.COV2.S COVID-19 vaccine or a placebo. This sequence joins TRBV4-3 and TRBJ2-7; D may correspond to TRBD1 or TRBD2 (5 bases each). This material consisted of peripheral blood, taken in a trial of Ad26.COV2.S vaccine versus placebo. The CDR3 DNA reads TGCGCCAGCAGCCAACCGCACCTGGGGGTTCTAGTCATTTCCTCCTACGAGCAGTACTTC. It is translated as CASSQPHLGVLVISSYEQYF.